This record looks at one T cell receptor beta chain sequence and its context. Sequencing used immunoSEQ multiplex PCR; TCRdb keeps in-frame clones, though not all of them. The sample contains about 310,000 clones, 75% to 90% of which appear only once. Germline values: CDR1 SGHRS, CDR2 YFSETQ. The V and J ends lost 2 bases and 2 bases respectively, with 13 bases between them. CDR3 size: 15 residues. Those enrolled, adults aged roughly 18 to 89 years, came from around 25 US areas. Cohort allocation depended upon clinical history that participants reported. The data derive from a study of blood T cell repertoires in COVID-19.

The gene calls are TRBV5-1 and TRBJ2-5, with D possibly being TRBD1 (6 bases). The sample consisted of PBMCs or T cells enriched from blood (not recorded which). The receptor's source is a woman in her twenties or thirties who had been exposed to COVID-19. CDR3 in DNA: TGCGCCAGCAGCTTAGTTACGACAGGACAAGAGACCCAGTACTTC. Amino acids: CASSLVTTGQETQYF.